Listed here are 3 T cell receptor beta chains from one sample, sequenced in a study of blood T cells in healthy people across ages. A sample-barcoded 5' primer and a J-beta primer mix were used in a second PCR of roughly 7 to 11 cycles. TCRdb independently ran MiXCR on the 5' RACE reads; one entry per CDR3 protein. The sample yields approximately 1,700,000 distinct CDR3 sequences, about two fifths seen once. Material: blood. All receptors come from a human donor in good health.

The rearrangement uses TRBV28 and TRBJ2-1; D is perhaps TRBD1 or TRBD2 (6 bases each). This CDR3 has 13 residues. Germline V lookup: CDR1 MDHEN, CDR2 SYDVKM. Trimming shortened V by 5 bases and J by 8 bases, and 13 bases separated the two germline ends. CDR3: CASSPGGPDEQFF. CDR3 DNA: TGTGCCAGCAGTCCTGGGGGGCCGGATGAGCAGTTCTTC.

The CDR3 sequence: CASGLAPAETQYF. DNA for the CDR3: TGTGCTAGTGGTCTGGCCCCGGCAGAGACCCAGTACTTC. V is TRBV12-5 and J is TRBJ2-5, with D unclear. The V end was cut by 5 bases, the J end by 4 bases, with 11 bases between. Germline lookup yields CDR1 LGHNT and CDR2 FRNRAP. There are 13 residues in the CDR3.

The chain carries TRBV28 and TRBJ2-1; 12 bases align to TRBD2. This CDR3 contains 15 residues. V gave up 1 base and J gave up 8 bases; unmatched junction bases: 3. Per the germline V gene, CDR1 is MDHEN and CDR2 is SYDVKM. CDR3 residues: CASSLSRLAGDEQFF. The CDR3 bases are TGTGCCAGCAGTTTATCGAGACTAGCGGGGGATGAGCAGTTCTTC.